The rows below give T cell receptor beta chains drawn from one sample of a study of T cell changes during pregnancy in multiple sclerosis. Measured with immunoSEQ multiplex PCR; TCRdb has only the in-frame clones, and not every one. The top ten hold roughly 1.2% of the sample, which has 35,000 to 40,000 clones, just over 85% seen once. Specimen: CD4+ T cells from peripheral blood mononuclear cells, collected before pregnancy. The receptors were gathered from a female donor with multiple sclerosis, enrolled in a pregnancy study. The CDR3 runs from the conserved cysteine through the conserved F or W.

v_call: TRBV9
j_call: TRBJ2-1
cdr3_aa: CASSTRVTSGHHEQFF

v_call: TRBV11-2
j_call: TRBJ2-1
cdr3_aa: CASSSLARSDEQFF

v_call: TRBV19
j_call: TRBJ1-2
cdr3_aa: CASTSTENYGYTF

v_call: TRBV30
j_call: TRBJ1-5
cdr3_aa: CAWSGQTGVNQPQHF

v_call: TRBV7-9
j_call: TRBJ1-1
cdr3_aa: CASSPQPQGVAFF

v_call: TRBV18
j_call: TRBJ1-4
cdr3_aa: CASSLSQGVEKLFF

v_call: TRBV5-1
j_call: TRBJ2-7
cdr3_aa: CASKVGQGYEQYF

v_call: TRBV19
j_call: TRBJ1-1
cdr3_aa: CASTSDRVNTEAFF

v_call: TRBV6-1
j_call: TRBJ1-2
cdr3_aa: CASRQIGTINYGYTF

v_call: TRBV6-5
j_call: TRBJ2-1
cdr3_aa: CASSYLSGRGDNEQFF

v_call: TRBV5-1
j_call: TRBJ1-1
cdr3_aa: CASSLGAASTEAFF

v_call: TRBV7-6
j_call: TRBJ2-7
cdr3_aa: CASSYEGGGVYEQYF

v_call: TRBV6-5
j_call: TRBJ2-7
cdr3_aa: CASRRGYEQYF

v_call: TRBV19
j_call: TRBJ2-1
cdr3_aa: CASSTKGLEYNEQFF

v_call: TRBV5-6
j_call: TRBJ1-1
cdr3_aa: CASRRGIVITEAFF

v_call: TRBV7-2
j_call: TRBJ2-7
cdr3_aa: CASSPGLAARAYEQYF

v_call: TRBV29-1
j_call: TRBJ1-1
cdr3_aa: CSAEGQGKTEAFF

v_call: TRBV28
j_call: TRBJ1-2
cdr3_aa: CASTSQGYGYTF

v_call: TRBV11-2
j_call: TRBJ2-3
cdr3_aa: CASSLFRSTDTQYF

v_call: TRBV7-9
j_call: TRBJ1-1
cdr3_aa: CASSFFPLRTGPYTEAFF

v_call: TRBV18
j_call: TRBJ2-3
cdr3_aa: CASSPRLEDTQYF

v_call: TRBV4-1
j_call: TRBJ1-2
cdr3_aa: CASSRAPGRTNYGYTF

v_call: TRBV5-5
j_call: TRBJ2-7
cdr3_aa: CASKPQGKTYEQYF

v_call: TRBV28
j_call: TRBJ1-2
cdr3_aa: CAIPGGRGYGYTF

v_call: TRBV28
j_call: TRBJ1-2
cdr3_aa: CASSLFGSGLGGYTF

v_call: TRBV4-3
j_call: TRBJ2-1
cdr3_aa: CASSQDIADYNEQFF

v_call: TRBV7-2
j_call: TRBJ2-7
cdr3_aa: CASSLSGAGSSYEQYF

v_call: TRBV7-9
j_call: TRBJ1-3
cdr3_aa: CASSSNLDRGNTIYF

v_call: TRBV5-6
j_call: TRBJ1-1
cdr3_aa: CASSFWQTLTEAFF

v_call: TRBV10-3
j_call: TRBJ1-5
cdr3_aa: CAISAGIDQPQHF

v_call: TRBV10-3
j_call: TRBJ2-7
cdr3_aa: CAISKGLAEAYEQYF

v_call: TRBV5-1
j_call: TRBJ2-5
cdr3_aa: CASSWGLVTQLGETQYF

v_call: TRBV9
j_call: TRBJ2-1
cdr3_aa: CASSVRGGTSGINEQFF

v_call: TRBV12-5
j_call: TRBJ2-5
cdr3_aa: CASGLRGGETQYF

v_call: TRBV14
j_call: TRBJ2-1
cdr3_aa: CASSPTSGISGEQFF

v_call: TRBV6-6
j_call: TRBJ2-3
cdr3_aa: CASSFGLAPMDGTQYF

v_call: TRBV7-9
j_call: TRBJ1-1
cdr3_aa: CASSLGQVRAFF

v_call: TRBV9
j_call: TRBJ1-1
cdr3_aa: CASSWGTGPMNTEAFF

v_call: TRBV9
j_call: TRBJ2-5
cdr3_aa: CASSIGREGQETQYF

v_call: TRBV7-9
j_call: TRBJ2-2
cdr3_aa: CASSYPPGQGGRTGELFF

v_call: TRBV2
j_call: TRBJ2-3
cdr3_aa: CASSRGLADTQYF

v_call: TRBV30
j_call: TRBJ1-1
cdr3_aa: CAWSAGHPNTEAFF

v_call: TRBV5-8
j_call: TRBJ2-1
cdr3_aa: CASRRQGLSYNEQFF

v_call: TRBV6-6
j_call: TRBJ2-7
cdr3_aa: CASNTPGTGPDEQYF

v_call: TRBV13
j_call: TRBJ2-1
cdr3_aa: CASSLEGLAENSYNEQFF

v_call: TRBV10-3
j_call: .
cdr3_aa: CASAKGSGSYEQYF

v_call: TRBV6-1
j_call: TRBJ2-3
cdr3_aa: CASTSGLITDTQYF

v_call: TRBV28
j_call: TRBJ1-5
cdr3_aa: CASRVGGGAYNQPQHF

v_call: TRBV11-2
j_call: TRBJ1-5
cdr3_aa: CASSLGTKGGQPQHF

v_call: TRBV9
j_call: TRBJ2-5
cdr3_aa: CASSQTGIQETQYF

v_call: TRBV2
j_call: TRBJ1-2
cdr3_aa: CASSPTGPNYGYTF

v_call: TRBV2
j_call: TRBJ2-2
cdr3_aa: CASSWGGGELFF

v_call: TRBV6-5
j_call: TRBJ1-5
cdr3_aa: CASRTGENQPQHF

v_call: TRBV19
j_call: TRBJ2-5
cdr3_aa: CASSDPGTGTETQYF

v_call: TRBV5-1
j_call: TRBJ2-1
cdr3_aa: CASSLGPNPRSYNEQFF